This TCR beta chain was sequenced during a study of cytomegalovirus exposure and HLA in healthy donors. PCR was performed using 60 Vbeta and 13 Jbeta primers. Assay: immunoSEQ multiplex PCR; the TCRdb copy retains only in-frame clones and omits some. The table records 100,000 to 120,000 clones, around 75% of them present only once. CDR1 is SEHNR, CDR2 FQNEAQ, per germline (reference sequence). J lost 4 bases, V lost 1 base, and 2 bases had no gene match. This CDR3 contains 17 residues. The sample was PBMCs. This chain links TRBV7-9 with TRBJ2-3, with 16 bases lining up with TRBD2. This receptor was obtained from a man aged 35-49 years in good health and CMV-seronegative. Here the CDR3 reads CASSLVGLAGGPDTQYF. CDR3 in DNA: TGTGCCAGCAGCTTAGTGGGACTAGCGGGAGGGCCAGATACGCAGTATTTT.